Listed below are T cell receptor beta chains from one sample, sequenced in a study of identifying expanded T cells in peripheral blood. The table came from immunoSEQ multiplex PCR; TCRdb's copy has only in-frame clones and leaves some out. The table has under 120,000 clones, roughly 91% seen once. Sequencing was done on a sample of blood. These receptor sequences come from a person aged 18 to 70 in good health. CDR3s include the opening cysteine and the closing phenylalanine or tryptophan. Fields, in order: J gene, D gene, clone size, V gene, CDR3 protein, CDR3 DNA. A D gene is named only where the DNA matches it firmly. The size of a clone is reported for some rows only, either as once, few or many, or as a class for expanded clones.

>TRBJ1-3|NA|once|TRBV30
CAWSVRRAVSSGNTIYF
TGTGCCTGGAGTGTACGAAGGGCCGTATCCTCTGGAAACACCATATATTTT
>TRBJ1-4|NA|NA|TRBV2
CASSEYGEKLFF
TGTGCCAGCAGTGAATATGGTGAAAAACTGTTTTTT
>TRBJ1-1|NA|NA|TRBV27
CASRTPGGGEAFF
TGTGCCAGCCGAACTCCGGGCGGGGGGGAAGCTTTCTTT
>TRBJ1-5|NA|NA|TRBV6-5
CASSPGLKQPQHF
TGTGCCAGCAGCCCCGGCCTTAAACAGCCCCAGCATTTT
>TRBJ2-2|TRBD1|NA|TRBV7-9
CASSPDRGITGELFF
TGTGCCAGCAGCCCGGACAGGGGTATCACCGGGGAGCTGTTTTTT
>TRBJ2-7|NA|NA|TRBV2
CASSEVSVRAFLYEQYF
TGTGCCAGCAGTGAAGTGTCCGTTCGGGCATTTCTCTACGAGCAGTACTTC
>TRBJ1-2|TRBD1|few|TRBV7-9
CASSPTGAHPSGYTF
TGTGCCAGCAGTCCAACAGGGGCTCACCCCTCTGGCTACACCTTC
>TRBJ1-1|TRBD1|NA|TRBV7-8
CASSLNRGKTEAFF
TGTGCCAGCAGCCTAAACAGGGGTAAGACTGAAGCTTTCTTT
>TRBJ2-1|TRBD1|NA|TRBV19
CASSKPGQGWNEQFF
TGTGCCAGTAGTAAGCCGGGACAGGGGTGGAATGAGCAGTTCTTC
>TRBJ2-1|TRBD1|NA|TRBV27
CASSPTGLYNEQFF
TGTGCCAGCAGTCCGACAGGGCTCTACAATGAGCAGTTCTTC
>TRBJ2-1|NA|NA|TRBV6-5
CASSYRADYNEQFF
TGTGCCAGCAGTTATCGGGCAGATTACAATGAGCAGTTCTTC
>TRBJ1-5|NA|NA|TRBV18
CASSPGMGDQPQHF
TGTGCCAGCTCCCCAGGAATGGGGGATCAGCCCCAGCATTTT
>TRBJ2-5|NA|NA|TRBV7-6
CASSLAGSVQETQYF
TGTGCCAGCAGCTTAGCAGGCAGTGTACAAGAGACCCAGTACTTC
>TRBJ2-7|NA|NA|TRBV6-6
CASSYPRDGAPYEQYF
TGTGCCAGCAGTTACCCCAGGGACGGCGCCCCCTACGAGCAGTACTTC
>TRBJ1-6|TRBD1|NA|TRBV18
CASSPTQGQNNSPLHF
TGTGCCAGCTCACCCACCCAGGGACAGAATAATTCACCCCTCCACTTT
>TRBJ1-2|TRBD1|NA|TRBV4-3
CASSPRTGGYGYTF
TGCGCCAGCAGCCCGCGGACAGGGGGCTATGGCTACACCTTC
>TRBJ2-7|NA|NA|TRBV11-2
CASSHGRSYEQYF
TGTGCCAGCAGCCATGGCCGCTCCTACGAGCAGTACTTC
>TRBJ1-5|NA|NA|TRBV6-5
CASSSMGYSNQPQHF
TGTGCCAGCAGTTCCATGGGGTATAGCAATCAGCCCCAGCATTTT
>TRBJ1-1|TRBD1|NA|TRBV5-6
CASSPGTGSEAFF
TGTGCCAGCAGCCCGGGGACAGGGAGTGAAGCTTTCTTT
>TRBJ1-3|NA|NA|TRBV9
CASSYSGGTGNTIYF
TGTGCCAGCAGCTACTCCGGGGGAACTGGAAACACCATATATTTT
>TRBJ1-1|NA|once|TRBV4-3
CASSQESVGMTEAFF
TGCGCCAGCAGCCAAGAGAGTGTGGGGATGACTGAAGCTTTCTTT
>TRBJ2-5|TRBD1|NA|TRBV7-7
CASSSTFGQGAETQYF
TGTGCCAGCAGCTCGACCTTCGGGCAGGGGGCAGAGACCCAGTACTTC
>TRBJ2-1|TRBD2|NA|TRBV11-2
CASSPQSGGARYEQFF
TGTGCCAGCAGCCCTCAGAGCGGGGGGGCCCGGTATGAGCAGTTCTTC
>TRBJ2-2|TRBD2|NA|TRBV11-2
CASDIGGRAGELFF
TGTGCCAGCGATATTGGGGGGAGGGCCGGGGAGCTGTTTTTT
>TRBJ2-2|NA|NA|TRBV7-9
CASTLINTGELFF
TGTGCCAGCACCTTAATTAACACCGGGGAGCTGTTTTTT
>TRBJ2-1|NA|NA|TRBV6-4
CASSESGGNGGNEQFF
TGTGCCAGCAGTGAATCAGGGGGGAACGGTGGGAATGAGCAGTTCTTC
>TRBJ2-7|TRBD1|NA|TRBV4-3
CASSPGQGVSYEQYF
TGCGCCAGCAGTCCGGGACAGGGGGTCTCCTACGAGCAGTACTTC
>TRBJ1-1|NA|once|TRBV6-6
CASSYQERPVNTEAFF
TGTGCCAGCAGTTACCAGGAGAGGCCTGTGAACACTGAAGCTTTCTTT